The sequence of this T cell receptor (beta chain) was determined in a study of regulatory T cells in long-lasting Graves disease. The CDR3 covers 14 residues. The germline gives CDR1 SGHAT, CDR2 FQNNGV. Unmatched junction bases numbered 12, after V lost 8 bases and J lost 7 bases. The time point denotes: persistent/refractory GD, antithyroid drugs over 5 years with positive TRAb. Scientists built the TCR library using RNA that was extracted from PBMCs. Doctors identified Graves' disease using the American Thyroid Association guidelines. An endocrinology department located in Xi'an, China, was where the patients came from. This clonotype was picked up many times. Its antigen is undetermined. According to the study, TCR beta libraries were built with iRepertoire HTBI primers and CDR3-region Arm-PCR. TCRdb fed the multiplex PCR reads into MiXCR, producing one record per CDR3 protein. The sample has some 330,000 distinct CDR3 sequences; around 23% are singletons.

General study findings and limits: Lower TCR diversity characterized persistent Graves' patients relative to newly diagnosed patients. Persistent disease samples used TRBV28, TRBJ1-2 and TRBJ2-5 preferentially.

The chain is built from TRBV11-2 and TRBJ2-7; 9 bases agree with TRBD2. The source material was peripheral blood mononuclear cells (PBMCs), sampled when the disease was refractory, from a patient treated with antithyroid drugs. This clonotype was sampled from a woman aged 40-49 years with Graves disease. CDR3: CASRPVREGREQYF. The CDR3 coding sequence is TGTGCCAGCCGCCCGGTGCGGGAGGGCCGGGAGCAGTACTTC.